This T cell receptor (beta chain) was retrieved from a study of patients and donors after allogeneic stem cell transplantation. TCRdb analysed the RT-PCR reads with MiXCR anew, one entry per CDR3 protein. The sample has 110,000 or so distinct CDR3 sequences, around 33% seen once. Trimming stripped 6 bases from V and 2 bases from J, with 20 bases between. Germline CDR1 MNHEY, CDR2 SVGEGT. The CDR3 is 16 residues long. The source is a human donor who was either an allogeneic HSCT recipient or a stem cell or donor lymphocyte infusion donor (not recorded which). It is not recorded whose cells these are; they may come from a transplant donor. The rearrangement uses TRBV6-2 or TRBV6-3 and TRBJ2-7; D may be TRBD1 (5 bases). The sequencing sample was made of blood, either unsorted or a sorted T cell fraction (not recorded which). The CDR3 is CASSAFIRQGTYEQYF. In DNA, the CDR3 is TGTGCCAGCAGCGCGTTTATCCGGCAGGGAACCTACGAGCAGTACTTC.